These 25 T cell receptor beta chains came from one sample sequenced in a study of siplizumab effects on memory and regulatory T cells (dated by TCRdb to between 2017 and 2020). Library construction relied on the immunoSEQ multiplex PCR assay. In its TCRdb copy, this immuneACCESS table keeps in-frame sequences only and misses some clones. Where compared with another copy, unresolved V genes explain less than half of these, and the others have no known cause. The sample table holds around 87,000 clones, of which 80% to 90% were seen once. About 16% of the sample comes from the top ten. Sequenced sample: CD4+ T cells sorted from blood. These receptors all come from a human donor in good health.

In regard to this clone: A read error may account for a junction end that differs from germline. The chain carries TRBV10-3 and TRBJ2-7, with 8 positions matching TRBD1. This CDR3 has 15 amino acids. CDR1 and CDR2 from the germline V gene are ENHRY and SYGVKD. DNA of the CDR3: TGTGCCACCCGACCAAGATCTGCGGTGAGACAGGGGTTAGACTTC. Its translation is CATRPRSAVRQGLDF.

The rearrangement links TRBV7-8 to TRBJ2-7, with a possible D match to TRBD2 (6 bases). Germline CDR1 reads SGHVS; CDR2 reads FQNEAQ. With 1 base removed from V and 0 bases from J, the gap between germline ends came to 13 bases. The CDR3 sequence is 16 residues long. DNA of the CDR3: TGTGCCAGCAGCTTAGGTCAGACTAGTCCCTCCTACGAGCAGTACTTC. Translation gives CASSLGQTSPSYEQYF.

The chain is built from TRBV2 and TRBJ1-2; 8 bases align to TRBD1. This CDR3 is built from 13 residues. Per the germline V gene, CDR1 is SNHLY and CDR2 is FYNNEI. V shed 5 bases, J shed 7 bases, and the junction held 6 bases outside the gene matches. The CDR3 sequence: CASSRDRTAGYTF. The CDR3 bases are TGTGCCAGCAGTCGGGACAGGACGGCTGGCTACACCTTC. Variable domain in full (rest from reference TRBV2 and TRBJ1-2): EPEVTQTPSHQVTQMGQEVILRCVPISNHLYFYWYRQILGQKVEFLVSFYNNEISEKSEIFDDQFSVERPDGSNFTLKIRSTKLEDSAMYFCASSRDRTAGYTFGSGTRLTVV.

The J gene is TRBJ1-3, the V gene TRBV5-6; tentatively, D is TRBD1 (6 bases). This CDR3 has 15 residues. V was pared by 1 base and J by 2 bases, with 10 bases between. The germline gives CDR1 SGHDT, CDR2 YYEEEE. Here the CDR3 DNA reads TGTGCCAGCAGCTTGTATGGACAGCCTGGAAACACCATATATTTT. Its translation is CASSLYGQPGNTIYF.

V and J are TRBV9 and TRBJ2-1; 10 nucleotides line up with TRBD1. J gave up 8 bases and V 3 bases, and 11 bases lay outside the gene matches. Per the germline V gene, CDR1 is SGDLS and CDR2 is YYNGEE. This CDR3 region has 16 residues. CDR3 protein: CASSARSGTGADEQFF. The CDR3 region has the DNA TGTGCCAGCAGCGCCCGTTCCGGGACAGGGGCCGATGAGCAGTTCTTC. The whole variable domain, filled in from reference TRBV9 and TRBJ2-1, reads DSGVTQTPKHLITATGQRVTLRCSPRSGDLSVYWYQQSLDQGLQFLIQYYNGEERAKGNILERFSAQQFPDLHSELNLSSLELGDSALYFCASSARSGTGADEQFFGPGTRLTVL.

The rearrangement joins TRBV28 to TRBJ2-1; 12 bases fit TRBD2. CDR1 and CDR2 from the germline V gene are MDHEN and SYDVKM. J lost 8 bases, V lost 1 base, and 3 bases had no gene match. The length of the CDR3 is 15 residues. CDR3 in DNA: TGTGCCAGCAGTTTATTGACTAGCGGGAGCCATGAGCAGTTCTTC. It encodes CASSLLTSGSHEQFF.

V and J are TRBV6-1 and TRBJ1-1; 7 bases line up with TRBD1. CDR1 is MNHNS and CDR2 is SASEGT in the germline V gene. With V trimmed by 6 bases and J by 0 bases, 13 bases remained unmatched. The CDR3 contains 17 residues. The CDR3 coding sequence is TGTGCCAGCAGGGAAACCGGGACAGCGTTAATGAACACTGAAGCTTTCTTT. Translated: CASRETGTALMNTEAFF.

The chain links TRBV7-3 to TRBJ2-2; TRBD1 might be the D (5 bases). The germline CDR1 and CDR2 sequences are SGHTA and FQGTGA. V gave up 5 bases and J gave up 6 bases, with 10 bases separating them. The CDR3 totals 13 residues. CDR3 protein: CASSTQGPGELFF. The CDR3 DNA is TGTGCCAGCAGCACTCAGGGTCCCGGGGAGCTGTTTTTT.

This chain uses TRBV30 with TRBJ2-7, with no clear D. Germline V gene sequence: CDR1 GTSNPN, CDR2 SVGIG (reference sequence). The V end was cut by 3 bases, the J end by 2 bases, with 11 bases between. The CDR3 is 13 amino acids. This CDR3 reads CAWSEGEAYEQYF. The CDR3 nucleotides read TGTGCCTGGAGCGAAGGCGAAGCCTACGAGCAGTACTTC. Filled out from reference TRBV30 and TRBJ2-7, the complete variable domain reads SQTIHQWPATLVQPVGSPLSLECTVEGTSNPNLYWYRQAAGRGLQLLFYSVGIGQISSEVPQNLSASRPQDRQFILSSKKLLLSDSGFYLCAWSEGEAYEQYFGPGTRLTVT.

CDR3 sequence (DNA): TGTGCCAGCAGCCGGGACAGCTTGAACACTGAAGCTTTCTTT. Protein product: CASSRDSLNTEAFF. The genes are TRBV5-4 and TRBJ1-1; 7 bases line up with TRBD1. The V segment lost 4 bases and the J segment 0 bases; nucleotides outside the gene matches: 3. Germline V gives CDR1 SGHNT, CDR2 YYREEE (reference sequence). This CDR3 spans 14 amino acids.

The J gene is TRBJ2-3, the V gene TRBV7-9; 7 bases are shared with TRBD1. The trim removed 4 bases at V and 14 bases at J, leaving 9 bases unmatched. This CDR3 contains 12 residues. CDR1 and CDR2 (germline): SEHNR, FQNEAQ (reference sequence). The CDR3 here is CASSSRQGLWYF. The CDR3 coding sequence is TGTGCCAGCAGCTCCCGACAGGGTCTTTGGTATTTT. The variable domain in full, with the rest retrieved from reference TRBV7-9 and TRBJ2-3, is DTGVSQNPRHKITKRGQNVTFRCDPISEHNRLYWYRQTLGQGPEFLTYFQNEAQLEKSRLLSDRFSAERPKGSFSTLEIQRTEQGDSAMYLCASSSRQGLWYFGPGTRLTVL.

The V and J genes are TRBV7-8 and TRBJ1-2; possibly TRBD1 for D (5 bases). The ends were cut back, 1 base at V and 6 bases at J, with 15 bases in the middle. The germline gives CDR1 SGHVS, CDR2 FQNEAQ. CDR3 length: 15 amino acids. The CDR3 DNA reads as TGTGCCAGCAGCTTAGGTCTAGGGGCGCAGGATGGCTACACCTTC. Its protein product is CASSLGLGAQDGYTF. Full variable domain (remainder filled in from reference TRBV7-8 and TRBJ1-2): GAGVSQSPRYKVAKRGQDVALRCDPISGHVSLFWYQQALGQGPEFLTYFQNEAQLDKSGLPSDRFFAERPEGSVSTLKIQRTQQEDSAVYLCASSLGLGAQDGYTFGSGTRLTVV.

The chain combines TRBV29-1 with TRBJ2-7; the D call may be TRBD1 or TRBD2 (5 bases each). V gave up 7 bases and J gave up 4 bases, with 17 bases separating them. This CDR3 has 13 residues. The germline V gene has CDR1 SQVTM and CDR2 ANQGSEA. Here the CDR3 DNA reads TGCAGCGCTCAACGGGCCAGGGAGTACGAGCAGTACTTC. Its translation: CSAQRAREYEQYF.

The rearrangement joins TRBV21-1 to TRBJ1-2. TRBV21-1 is a pseudogene segment. The CDR3 is 14 residues long. The CDR3 DNA follows: TGTGCCCTCCTGAGAAAAACGTTTCCCTATGGCTACACCTTC. Amino acid sequence: CALLRKTFPYGYTF.

This rearrangement joins TRBV2 to TRBJ2-5, with D tentatively TRBD1 (6 bases). Germline CDR1 is SNHLY and CDR2 is FYNNEI. The CDR3 extends over 13 amino acids. Trimming pared 9 bases from V and 1 base from J, leaving 12 bases between. The CDR3 here is CASGRDTQETQYF. Here the CDR3 DNA reads TGTGCCAGTGGCCGGGACACCCAAGAGACCCAGTACTTC.

The chain combines TRBV5-5 with TRBJ2-2; 7 bases match TRBD2. V shed 2 bases and J 1 base; nucleotides not matched to a gene: 5. The CDR3 length is 16 residues. Per the germline V gene, CDR1 is SGHKS and CDR2 is YYEKEE (reference sequence). The chain's CDR3 is CASSFMPSGNTGELFF. Written as DNA, the CDR3 is TGTGCCAGCAGCTTTATGCCTAGCGGGAACACCGGGGAGCTGTTTTTT.

This rearrangement joins TRBV27 to TRBJ2-6; unclear D gene. The CDR3 runs 12 residues. Trimming took 7 bases from V and 4 from J, leaving 5 bases between them. CDR1 is MNHEY and CDR2 is SMNVEV in the germline V gene (reference sequence). CDR3 bases: TGTGCCAGCACATCCGGGGCCAACGTCCTGACTTTC. The encoded protein is CASTSGANVLTF.

The chain is built from TRBV29-1 and TRBJ2-7, with D possibly matching TRBD2 (6 bases). There are 14 residues in the CDR3. In germline, CDR1 is SQVTM, CDR2 ANQGSEA. The germline V and J ends were trimmed by 6 bases and 4 bases, with 19 bases remaining between them. CDR3 sequence reads: CSVDTGEARYEQYF. The DNA for the CDR3 is TGCAGCGTGGATACGGGGGAAGCTCGGTACGAGCAGTACTTC.

CDR3 in amino acids: CASSLGRAGAGEQYF. The CDR3 DNA follows: TGTGCCAGCAGCTTAGGAAGGGCAGGGGCAGGCGAGCAGTACTTC. J is TRBJ2-7 and V is TRBV5-4, with D possibly matching TRBD1 (6 bases). This CDR3 is 15 amino acids long. The V and J ends lost 2 bases and 6 bases respectively, with 18 bases between them. Germline V gene data show CDR1 as SGHNT and CDR2 as YYREEE (reference sequence). Variable domain in full (rest from reference TRBV5-4 and TRBJ2-7): ETGVTQSPTHLIKTRGQQVTLRCSSQSGHNTVSWYQQALGQGPQFIFQYYREEENGRGNFPPRFSGLQFPNYSSELNVNALELDDSALYLCASSLGRAGAGEQYFGPGTRLTVT.

This clone has just one count. The chain joins TRBV5-1 to TRBJ2-5; the match to TRBD2 covers 9 bases. This CDR3 comprises 14 residues. Losses at the gene ends were 4 bases for V and 2 bases for J; bases not matched to a gene: 3. Germline lookup yields CDR1 SGHRS and CDR2 YFSETQ. The CDR3 loop is CASSRGLAQETQYF. CDR3 nucleotide sequence: TGCGCCAGCAGCCGGGGACTAGCACAAGAGACCCAGTACTTC.

This rearrangement joins TRBV7-6 to TRBJ2-7; weak D call: TRBD2 (6 bases). Germline CDR1 is SGHVS and CDR2 is FNYEAQ. The CDR3 is made up of 13 amino acids. V gave up 8 bases and J gave up 6 bases, with 17 bases separating them. The CDR3 nucleotides read TGTGCCAGCGCAATCGGGAGCGCCGGCGAGCAGTACTTC. This gives the protein CASAIGSAGEQYF.

This chain links TRBV7-2 with TRBJ2-1; D gene unclear. V was shortened by 2 bases and J by 5 bases, with 7 bases between the two germline ends. There are 13 residues in the CDR3. From germline, CDR1 is SGHTA and CDR2 FQGNSA. The CDR3 region has the DNA TGTGCCAGCAGCTTAAGTCTGCACAATGAGCAGTTCTTC. The encoded protein is CASSLSLHNEQFF.

V is TRBV6-5 and J is TRBJ1-2; D not resolved. Per the germline V gene, CDR1 is MNHEY and CDR2 is SVGAGI. There are 12 residues in the CDR3. Trimming cost V 4 bases and J 8 bases, with 11 bases left between them. The CDR3 coding sequence is TGTGCCAGCAGTTCAGGTTCGCGAGGCTACACCTTC. The encoded protein is CASSSGSRGYTF.

For the CDR3, the DNA is TGTGCCAGCACCTTGGGACAGGACACAGATACGCAGTATTTT. Its translation: CASTLGQDTDTQYF. This rearrangement joins TRBV7-9 to TRBJ2-3; 8 bases are a match to TRBD1. The CDR3 has 14 amino acids. In germline, CDR1 is SEHNR, CDR2 FQNEAQ (reference sequence). The V and J ends lost 7 bases and 2 bases, in that order; junction bases with no gene match: 5.

This sequence joins TRBV21-1 and TRBJ2-7; the DNA was not compared with TRBD1, the D call given in the table. TRBV21-1 is an annotated pseudogene. The CDR3 sequence is 16 residues long. DNA for the CDR3: TGTGCCAGCAGCAATCGATACAGGGTGTCTGACTACGAGCAGTACTTC. As protein: CASSNRYRVSDYEQYF.